The T cell receptor beta chain described here comes from a study of T cell responses to AZD1222 COVID-19 vaccine. Per the germline V gene, CDR1 is SNHLY and CDR2 is FYNNEI. This CDR3 spans 15 amino acids. V was shortened by 4 bases and J by 5 bases, with 17 bases between the two germline ends. Clones were sequenced by immunoSEQ multiplex PCR, and TCRdb holds only the in-frame ones, with some missing. The table includes over 65,000 clones, approximately 90% detected once. The input for sequencing was peripheral blood, taken 28 days after the second AZD1222 dose. The TCR sequence derives from an adult who received the AZD1222 COVID-19 vaccine. This chain links TRBV2 with TRBJ1-2; D remains unclear. As DNA, the CDR3 is TGTGCCAGCAGTGTGGAAGGGCAAGCTTCGTATGGCTACACCTTC. This sequence encodes CASSVEGQASYGYTF.